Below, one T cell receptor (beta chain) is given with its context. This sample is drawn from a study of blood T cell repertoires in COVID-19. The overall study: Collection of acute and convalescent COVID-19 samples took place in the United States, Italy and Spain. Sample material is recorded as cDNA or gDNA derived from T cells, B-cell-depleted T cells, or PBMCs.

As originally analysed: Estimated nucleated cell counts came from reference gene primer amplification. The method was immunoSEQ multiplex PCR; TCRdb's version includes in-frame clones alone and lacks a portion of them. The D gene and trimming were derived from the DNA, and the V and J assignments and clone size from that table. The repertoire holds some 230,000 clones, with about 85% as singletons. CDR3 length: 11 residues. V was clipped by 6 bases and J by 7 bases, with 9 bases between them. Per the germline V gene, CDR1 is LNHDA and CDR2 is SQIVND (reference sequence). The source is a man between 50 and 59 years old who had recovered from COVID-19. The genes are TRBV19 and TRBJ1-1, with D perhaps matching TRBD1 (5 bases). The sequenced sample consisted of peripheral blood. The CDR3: CASRDRIEAFF. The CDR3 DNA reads TGTGCCAGTAGAGACAGAATTGAAGCTTTCTTT.